The rows below give T cell receptor beta chains drawn from one sample of a study of OX40 agonist ivuxolimab in advanced cancers. Libraries were prepared by immunoSEQ multiplex PCR; TCRdb keeps only in-frame clonotypes and omits some of them. Of 30,000 to 40,000 clones detected, about 82% appear once; the ten largest clones hold about 25%. Material: CD4+ or CD8+ T cells sorted from blood, obtained in a trial of the OX40 agonist ivuxolimab. All receptors derive from an adult with an advanced solid tumor such as melanoma, head and neck, liver or kidney cancer. The CDR3 runs from the conserved cysteine through the conserved F or W. The order of the fields is J gene, clone size, V gene, D gene, CDR3 protein, CDR3 DNA. A D gene is named only where the DNA matches it firmly. Not every row has a clone size; where given, it reads once, few, many or a size class.

>TRBJ1-2|.|TRBV9|TRBD1
CASSVEGQGREWDYGYTF
TGTGCCAGCAGCGTAGAAGGACAGGGGAGAGAATGGGACTATGGCTACACCTTC
>TRBJ2-5|.|TRBV5-4|.
CASSLGVGAQETQYF
TGTGCCAGCAGCTTGGGGGTTGGGGCCCAAGAGACCCAGTACTTC
>TRBJ2-1|medium-sized|TRBV6-5|.
CASSRGPLSYNEQFF
TGTGCCAGCAGTCGGGGGCCCCTCTCCTACAATGAGCAGTTCTTC
>TRBJ1-5|.|TRBV5-4|.
CASSLGSSNQPQHF
TGTGCCAGCAGCTTGGGGTCTAGCAATCAGCCCCAGCATTTT
>TRBJ2-7|few|TRBV28|.
CASSLVGGSYEQYF
TGTGCCAGCAGTCTAGTCGGGGGCTCCTACGAGCAGTACTTC
>TRBJ2-3|once|TRBV10-3|.
CAISKNYESTDTQYF
TGTGCCATCAGTAAAAATTACGAGAGCACAGATACGCAGTATTTT
>TRBJ2-5|.|TRBV4-1|TRBD2
CASSPLAGGRETQYF
TGCGCCAGCAGCCCCTTGGCGGGGGGGCGGGAGACCCAGTACTTC
>TRBJ2-1|once|TRBV4-1|TRBD2
CASSQSGGGFYNEQFF
TGCGCCAGCAGCCAATCCGGGGGGGGCTTCTACAATGAGCAGTTCTTC
>TRBJ2-3|few|TRBV7-9|.
CASSSLGFGDTQYF
TGTGCCAGCAGCTCCCTTGGTTTTGGAGATACGCAGTATTTT
>TRBJ2-1|.|TRBV6-5|TRBD2
CASSDSPTSTNEQFF
TGTGCCAGCAGTGACTCTCCGACTAGCACTAATGAGCAGTTCTTC
>TRBJ2-1|.|TRBV28|TRBD1
CASISTGPGNEQFF
TGTGCCAGCATCTCGACAGGGCCGGGGAATGAGCAGTTCTTC
>TRBJ2-7|.|TRBV30|TRBD1
CAWSMGQGLYEQYF
TGTGCCTGGAGTATGGGACAGGGTTTGTACGAGCAGTACTTC
>TRBJ1-1|few|TRBV7-9|.
CASSFSTDTAEAFF
TGTGCCAGCAGCTTTTCCACCGACACCGCTGAAGCTTTCTTT
>TRBJ1-1|few|TRBV28|.
CASRFPVNTEAFF
TGTGCCAGCAGATTCCCGGTGAACACTGAAGCTTTCTTT
>TRBJ2-1|.|TRBV10-2|TRBD2
CASRSLDEAGGRGNEQFF
TGCGCCAGCAGAAGCTTGGACGAGGCGGGAGGCCGGGGGAATGAGCAGTTCTTC
>TRBJ1-2|.|TRBV21-1|.
CASNQIGASPNYGYTF
TGTGCCAGCAACCAAATAGGAGCGTCACCTAACTATGGCTACACCTTC
>TRBJ2-5|.|TRBV2|.
CASMGPSTLQETQYF
TGTGCCAGCATGGGCCCCTCGACCCTCCAAGAGACCCAGTACTTC
>TRBJ1-4|.|TRBV14|.
CASSQVALVATNEKLFF
TGTGCCAGCAGCCAAGTGGCTCTGGTTGCAACTAATGAAAAACTGTTTTTT
>TRBJ2-2|.|TRBV4-3|.
CASSQWTQTNTGELFF
TGCGCCAGCAGCCAATGGACTCAGACGAACACCGGGGAGCTGTTTTTT
>TRBJ1-2|.|TRBV5-6|TRBD1
CASRQQGAYGYTF
TGTGCCAGCAGACAGCAGGGGGCGTATGGCTACACCTTC
>TRBJ1-6|.|TRBV11-2|TRBD1
CASSFGTGYSPLHF
TGTGCCAGCAGCTTCGGGACAGGATATTCACCCCTCCACTTT
>TRBJ1-2|few|TRBV30|.
CAWSDGNYGYTF
TGTGCCTGGAGTGACGGCAACTATGGCTACACCTTC
>TRBJ2-5|.|TRBV5-1|TRBD1
CASSPGQGAETQYF
TGCGCCAGCAGCCCCGGACAGGGGGCGGAGACCCAGTACTTC
>TRBJ1-1|.|TRBV7-2|.
CASSSWPGQEAFF
TGTGCCAGCAGCTCTTGGCCGGGACAAGAAGCTTTCTTT
>TRBJ2-5|once|TRBV19|.
CASSIRGSETQYF
TGTGCCAGTAGTATTAGAGGGAGTGAGACCCAGTACTTC
>TRBJ1-1|.|TRBV28|.
CASNLNTEAFF
TGTGCCAGCAACTTGAACACTGAAGCTTTCTTT
>TRBJ2-3|few|TRBV28|.
CASSLGPSTDTQYF
TGTGCCAGCAGTTTGGGCCCTAGCACAGATACGCAGTATTTT
>TRBJ2-7|.|TRBV7-6|.
CASSLGDGGGPYEQYF
TGTGCCAGCAGCTTAGGTGACGGGGGCGGCCCCTACGAGCAGTACTTC
>TRBJ1-3|.|TRBV5-1|TRBD1
CASSQGQSSGNTIYF
TGCGCCAGCAGCCAGGGACAGAGCTCTGGAAACACCATATATTTT
>TRBJ2-5|few|TRBV7-3|.
CASSFDKRVGETQYF
TGTGCCAGCAGCTTTGACAAACGGGTAGGGGAGACCCAGTACTTC
>TRBJ2-7|.|TRBV18|TRBD1
CASSPLDREASYEQYF
TGTGCCAGCTCACCCCTCGACAGGGAAGCGTCCTACGAGCAGTACTTC
>TRBJ2-3|.|TRBV7-8|.
CASSNQESGVSTDTQYF
TGTGCCAGCAGCAACCAAGAGTCTGGGGTTAGCACAGATACGCAGTATTTT
>TRBJ1-3|.|TRBV4-1|.
CASSQDDSRGSSGNTIYF
TGCGCCAGCAGCCAAGACGATTCTCGGGGGTCCTCTGGAAACACCATATATTTT
>TRBJ1-1|.|TRBV13|.
CASSTGQNTEAFF
TGTGCCAGCAGCACGGGACAGAACACTGAAGCTTTCTTT
>TRBJ2-3|.|TRBV7-8|TRBD2
CASSLDRETSGYTDTQYF
TGTGCCAGCAGCTTAGATAGGGAGACTAGCGGGTACACAGATACGCAGTATTTT
>TRBJ2-7|.|TRBV27|.
CASSLARGYEQYF
TGTGCCAGCAGTTTAGCTAGGGGTTACGAGCAGTACTTC
>TRBJ2-4|.|TRBV5-1|.
CASSLSGLGDIQYF
TGCGCCAGCAGCTTGTCGGGGCTGGGGGACATTCAGTACTTC
>TRBJ1-5|.|TRBV27|.
CASSLIGGYQPQHF
TGTGCCAGCAGTTTAATTGGCGGTTATCAGCCCCAGCATTTT
>TRBJ1-5|.|TRBV6-5|TRBD1
CASSGTENQPQHF
TGTGCCAGCAGCGGGACAGAGAATCAGCCCCAGCATTTT
>TRBJ2-3|.|TRBV19|TRBD2
CASSITSGPGDTQYF
TGTGCCAGTAGTATCACTAGCGGGCCCGGTGATACGCAGTATTTT
>TRBJ1-1|.|TRBV4-1|.
CASSQGLGAFF
TGCGCCAGCAGCCAAGGACTCGGGGCTTTCTTT
>TRBJ1-3|many|TRBV4-1|.
CASSQAGRSGNTIYF
TGCGCCAGCAGCCAAGCTGGGCGGTCTGGAAACACCATATATTTT
>TRBJ2-7|.|TRBV27|.
CASSLQGPYEQYF
TGTGCCAGCAGTTTACAGGGCCCCTACGAGCAGTACTTC
>TRBJ2-1|.|TRBV9|.
CASGGSYNEQFF
TGTGCCAGCGGGGGCTCCTACAATGAGCAGTTCTTC
>TRBJ1-2|once|TRBV29-1|TRBD1
CSVEDYRDRDTNYGYTF
TGCAGCGTTGAAGATTACCGGGACAGGGATACTAACTATGGCTACACCTTC
>TRBJ2-3|.|TRBV5-8|.
CASSLRGDTQYF
TGTGCCAGCAGCCTACGGGGGGATACGCAGTATTTT
>TRBJ2-1|.|TRBV9|.
CASSVVSGFGEQFF
TGTGCCAGCAGCGTAGTTTCGGGGTTCGGTGAGCAGTTCTTC
>TRBJ2-3|.|TRBV9|TRBD1
CASSAQGARTDTQYF
TGTGCCAGCAGCGCCCAGGGGGCCCGCACAGATACGCAGTATTTT
>TRBJ2-7|.|TRBV14|.
CASSPHRGSEQYF
TGTGCCAGCAGCCCCCATAGGGGTAGCGAGCAGTACTTC
>TRBJ2-5|.|TRBV7-2|.
CASSKSGPRGTQYF
TGTGCCAGCAGCAAATCCGGGCCCCGGGGGACCCAGTACTTC
>TRBJ2-5|.|TRBV9|TRBD1
CASSVGETGGVQETQYF
TGTGCCAGCAGCGTAGGAGAGACAGGGGGCGTTCAAGAGACCCAGTACTTC
>TRBJ2-7|.|TRBV7-3|.
CASSLGPLYEQYF
TGTGCCAGCAGCTTAGGCCCTCTCTACGAGCAGTACTTC
>TRBJ1-1|.|TRBV19|TRBD1
CASTWDRAGGTEAFF
TGTGCCAGTACCTGGGACAGGGCGGGAGGCACTGAAGCTTTCTTT
>TRBJ1-2|.|TRBV19|.
CASNSGSYGYTF
TGTGCCAGTAATTCAGGATCATATGGCTACACCTTC
>TRBJ2-7|.|TRBV7-9|.
CASSPGGLRIEQYF
TGTGCCAGCAGCCCGGGTGGCCTACGGATCGAGCAGTACTTC
>TRBJ2-7|.|TRBV28|TRBD1
CASSFWQGVGEQYF
TGTGCCAGCAGTTTCTGGCAGGGGGTGGGGGAGCAGTACTTC
>TRBJ2-7|.|TRBV18|.
CASSREGAYEQYF
TGTGCCAGCTCACGAGAGGGGGCCTACGAGCAGTACTTC
>TRBJ2-3|once|TRBV9|.
CASSVGAGATSTDTQYF
TGTGCCAGCAGCGTGGGGGCCGGGGCCACGAGCACAGATACGCAGTATTTT